This TCR beta chain is from a study of identical twins. TCRdb redid the calling of the 5' RACE reads with MiXCR, one entry per CDR3 protein. The sample carries around 450,000 distinct CDR3 sequences, over 12% recorded once. The CDR3 consists of 12 residues. Germline CDR1 and CDR2: SQVTM and ANQGSEA. V lost 7 bases, J lost 4 bases, and 2 bases stayed unmatched. This sample also belongs to another study, concerning yellow fever vaccine responses in identical twins.

The origin of this receptor is a woman under 30 in good health. This rearrangement joins TRBV29-1 to TRBJ2-5; 11 nucleotides align to TRBD1. Sequenced material: CD4+ T cells sorted from blood. CDR3 coding DNA: TGCAGCGAAGGACAGGGGGCAGAGACCCAGTACTTC. This encodes CSEGQGAETQYF.